The rows below give T cell receptor beta chains drawn from one sample of a study of identical twins. TCRdb reanalysed the 5' RACE reads using MiXCR and keeps one entry per CDR3 protein. This sample has approximately 700,000 distinct CDR3 sequences, with 6% to 6.5% found just once. The sample was naive T cells sorted from blood. The receptors shown here come from a man aged 18 to 29 in good health. Both conserved end residues are part of each CDR3. A D gene is named only where the DNA matches it firmly. Clone size is not always given. Where it is, it says once, few, many or a class for expanded clones.

v_call	clone_size	d_call	j_call	cdr3_nt	cdr3_aa
TRBV30	-	-	TRBJ1-1	TGTGCCTGGGGCCTGGGCACTGAAGCTTTCTTT	CAWGLGTEAFF
TRBV4-3	many	TRBD2	TRBJ2-5	TGCGCCAGCAGCCAAGTACGGGGCGGGAGGGCCCGGTTGAGTTTC	CASSQVRGGRARLSF
TRBV12-3/TRBV12-4	-	TRBD1	TRBJ1-4	TGTGCCAGCAGTTTTTCGACAGGGACACATGAAAAACTGTTTTTT	CASSFSTGTHEKLFF
TRBV27	-	-	TRBJ2-7	TGTGCCAGCAGTTTTTCCTGGGGAAACTACGAGCAGTACTTC	CASSFSWGNYEQYF
TRBV19	few	TRBD2	TRBJ2-3	TGTGCCAGTGCGAGCGGGAGGGGAGATACGCAGTATTTT	CASASGRGDTQYF
TRBV29-1	-	-	TRBJ2-3	TGCAGCGTTGTAGTCCCTAACACAGATACGCAGTATTTT	CSVVVPNTDTQYF
TRBV20-1	few	-	TRBJ1-1	TGCAGTGCTTCCCCTCCCGGGGGAAACACTGAAGCTTTCTTT	CSASPPGGNTEAFF
TRBV19	many	-	TRBJ1-3	TGTGCCAGTAGTCAAGGACCGAACTCTGGAAACACCATATATTTT	CASSQGPNSGNTIYF
TRBV12-3/TRBV12-4	many	TRBD2	TRBJ2-7	TGTGCCAGCAGTTTGGGGACTAGCTTATTCGGCGAGCAGTACTTC	CASSLGTSLFGEQYF
TRBV5-1	-	TRBD2	TRBJ2-5	TGCGCCAGCAGGGATAGCGGGAGCGGAGAGACCCAGTACTTC	CASRDSGSGETQYF
TRBV29-1	many	-	TRBJ2-1	TGCAGCGTGTCTCGGGACACCTACAATGAGCAGTTCTTC	CSVSRDTYNEQFF
TRBV9	many	-	TRBJ2-2	TGTGCCAGCAGCCCACGGGAGTCCGGGGAGCTGTTTTTT	CASSPRESGELFF
TRBV7-2	many	-	TRBJ2-1	TGTGCCAGCAGCTTAGCAGTGGGACTGTACTACAATGAGCAGTTCTTC	CASSLAVGLYYNEQFF
TRBV27	many	TRBD2	TRBJ2-1	TGTGCCAGCCGCTCCGGGACTAGTTGGGATGAGCAGTTCTTC	CASRSGTSWDEQFF
TRBV28	few	TRBD1	TRBJ2-2	TGTGCCAGCAGTTTTGTGGACAGGGATCACGGGGAGCTGTTTTTT	CASSFVDRDHGELFF
TRBV2	-	TRBD2	TRBJ2-2	TGTGCCCGTAAATCTAGCGGGAGGGACACCGGGGAGCTGTTTTTT	CARKSSGRDTGELFF
TRBV29-1	many	-	TRBJ2-1	TGCAGCGTTGAGGGAGGTAGCGGCTATGAGCAGTTCTTC	CSVEGGSGYEQFF
TRBV5-6	-	TRBD1	TRBJ2-1	TGTGCCAGCAGCTTGGGGACAGGGGGCAAGCAGTTCTTC	CASSLGTGGKQFF
TRBV5-6	-	-	TRBJ1-2	TGTGCCAGCAGCTTGAGGGAGGGCCCCCTTTATGGCTACACCTTC	CASSLREGPLYGYTF
TRBV6-5	-	-	TRBJ1-4	TGTGCCAGCAGTAACAGTCCCCTTAAGGGGAAACTGTTTTTT	CASSNSPLKGKLFF
TRBV14	many	-	TRBJ2-3	TGTGCCAGTGGACGGGACATCGGTGGAGATACGCAGTATTTT	CASGRDIGGDTQYF
TRBV11-2	few	-	TRBJ1-1	TGTGCCAGCAGCTTAGATGGTGGAGACACTGAAGCTTTCTTT	CASSLDGGDTEAFF
TRBV3-1	many	-	TRBJ2-2	TGTGCCAGCAGCTACGGACAGACCGGGGAGCTGTTTTTT	CASSYGQTGELFF
TRBV28	many	-	TRBJ2-1	TGTGCCAGCAGGCGACTAGCAGGGGAATACAATGAGCAGTTCTTC	CASRRLAGEYNEQFF
TRBV11-2	-	TRBD1	TRBJ2-7	TGTGCCAGCAGCTTAGACGACAGGGGCTACGAGCAGTACTTC	CASSLDDRGYEQYF
TRBV7-3	many	TRBD2	TRBJ2-1	TGTGCCAGCAGCTTACGAGCGGGAGGCTACAATGAGCAGTTCTTC	CASSLRAGGYNEQFF